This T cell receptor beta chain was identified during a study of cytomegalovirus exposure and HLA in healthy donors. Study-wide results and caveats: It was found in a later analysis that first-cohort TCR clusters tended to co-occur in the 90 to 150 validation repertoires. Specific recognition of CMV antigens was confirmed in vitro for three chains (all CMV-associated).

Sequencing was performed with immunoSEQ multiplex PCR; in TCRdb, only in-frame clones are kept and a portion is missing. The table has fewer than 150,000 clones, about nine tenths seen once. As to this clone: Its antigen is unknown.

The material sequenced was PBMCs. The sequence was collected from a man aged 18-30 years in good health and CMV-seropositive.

This CDR3 reads CASSQVLRGGQDTQYF. CDR3 DNA: TGCGCCAGCAGCCAAGTCTTGCGGGGGGGCCAAGATACGCAGTATTTT. The V and J genes are TRBV4-1 and TRBJ2-3, with 9 bases fitting TRBD2. This CDR3 comprises 16 residues. The V and J ends lost 1 base and 5 bases, in that order; junction bases with no gene match: 7. Looked up from germline, CDR1 is MGHRA and CDR2 is YSYEKL.